This T cell receptor beta chain was observed in a study of early T cells in non-severe SARS-CoV-2 infection. Study summary: Unsorted whole blood bulk RNA was sequenced, with unpaired chains. The study's findings and limits: In VDJdb matching, anti-spike CD8 responses were favored while private and CD4 specificities went missing.

This clonotype was observed a handful of times. Its specificity is not known. Tagging with unique molecular identifiers was applied to individual cDNA molecules. TCRdb used MiXCR to reprocess the 5' RACE reads, holding one entry per CDR3 protein. The sample contains 97,000 or so distinct CDR3 sequences, around 14% of which appear only once. V was pared by 1 base and J by 1 base, with 13 bases between. Germline loops: CDR1 LNHNV, CDR2 YYDKDF (reference sequence). The CDR3 covers 16 residues. This sequence joins TRBV15 and TRBJ2-5; D uncertain. The sequence was obtained from an adult who was a healthcare worker with PCR-confirmed SARS-CoV-2 infection or an uninfected control (not recorded which). What was sequenced was whole blood. The CDR3 bases are TGTGCCACCAGCAGAGGGGTCAGGACGTTCCAAGAGACCCAGTACTTC. Translated, it gives CATSRGVRTFQETQYF.